This TCR beta chain was captured in a study of cytomegalovirus exposure and HLA in healthy donors. Notes on the study in general: The study assumed roughly uniform donor sequencing depth for presence/absence analyses. In vitro work confirmed that a few CMV-associated chains recognize CMV antigens.

Comment on this clone: Its target is not known.

Both 60 Vbeta primers and 13 Jbeta primers went into the PCR. This table comes from immunoSEQ multiplex PCR, and its TCRdb copy is limited to in-frame clones, with some not included. The sample consists of about 150,000 clones, about 83% of them appearing once. The clonotype originates from a man aged 40-55 years in good health and CMV-seropositive. Input material: PBMCs.

CDR3 nucleotides: TGTGCCAGCTCACGGAGCATTAATGAAAAACTGTTTTTT. This encodes CASSRSINEKLFF. V and J are TRBV18 and TRBJ1-4; D not resolved. This CDR3 spans 13 amino acids. Germline lookup yields CDR1 KGHSH and CDR2 LQKENI. With 4 bases removed from V and 4 bases from J, the gap between germline ends came to 7 bases. Full variable domain (outside the CDR3, taken from reference TRBV18 and TRBJ1-4): NAGVMQNPRHLVRRRGQEARLRCSPMKGHSHVYWYRQLPEEGLKFMVYLQKENIIDESGMPKERFSAEFPKEGPSILRIQQVVRGDSAAYFCASSRSINEKLFFGSGTQLSVL.